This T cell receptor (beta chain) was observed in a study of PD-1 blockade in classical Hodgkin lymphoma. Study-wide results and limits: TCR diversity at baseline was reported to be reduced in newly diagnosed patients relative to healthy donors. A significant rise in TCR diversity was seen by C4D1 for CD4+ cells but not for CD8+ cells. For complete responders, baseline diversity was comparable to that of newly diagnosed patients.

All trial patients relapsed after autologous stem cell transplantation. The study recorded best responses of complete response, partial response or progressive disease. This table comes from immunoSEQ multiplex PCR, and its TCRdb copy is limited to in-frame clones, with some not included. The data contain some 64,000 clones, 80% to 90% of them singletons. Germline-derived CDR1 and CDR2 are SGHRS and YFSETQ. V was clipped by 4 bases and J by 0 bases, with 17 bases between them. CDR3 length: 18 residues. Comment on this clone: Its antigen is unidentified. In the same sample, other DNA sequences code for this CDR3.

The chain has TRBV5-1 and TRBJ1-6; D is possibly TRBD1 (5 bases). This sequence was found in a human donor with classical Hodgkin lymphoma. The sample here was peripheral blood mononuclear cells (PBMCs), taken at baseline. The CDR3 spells CASSLRDGSSSYNSPLHF. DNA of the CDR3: TGCGCCAGCAGCCTGAGGGACGGTTCCAGCTCCTATAATTCACCCCTCCACTTT.